Only one count was recorded for the clone carrying this T cell receptor (beta chain). Its antigen remains unidentified. These data originate in a study of cytomegalovirus exposure and HLA in healthy donors. Study-wide results and caveats: Productive status was seen about 87% or about 30% of the time for most TCR beta V segments in an earlier analysis. A later analysis linked a missense DCLRE1C variant to TCR beta V- and J-gene trimming. For cytomegalovirus status, the classifier reportedly gave diagnoses with high specificity and sensitivity. In a later analysis, at a false discovery rate of 0.05, fewer than 20,000 TCR beta sequences matched HLA alleles.

The length of the CDR3 is 14 residues. Germline lookup yields CDR1 MNHEY and CDR2 SMNVEV (reference sequence). PCR amplification relied on 60 Vbeta primers (plus 13 Jbeta primers). Assay: immunoSEQ multiplex PCR; the TCRdb copy retains only in-frame clones and omits some. The sample shows 120,000 or so clones, 83% of them seen only once. The genes are TRBV27 and TRBJ2-5; D is possibly TRBD1 (6 bases). The J call may be incorrect, as the DNA end agrees better with TRBJ2-7. The clonotype comes from a woman in her 40s in good health and CMV-seropositive. Sequencing used PBMCs. CDR3: CASSPDRRLYEQYF. The CDR3, as DNA: TGTGCCAGCAGTCCCGACAGGAGGCTCTACGAGCAGTACTTC.